This is a list of T cell receptor beta chains from one sample in a study of T cell responses to AZD1222 COVID-19 vaccine. The assay was immunoSEQ multiplex PCR, and TCRdb's table has in-frame clones only and misses some. The sample lists 150,000 to 200,000 clones; approximately 90% were seen once. The sample consisted of peripheral blood, taken on day 0 of AZD1222 vaccination. The receptors derive from an adult in good health. Both conserved end residues are part of each CDR3. Each record gives: V gene, D gene, clone size, J gene, CDR3 protein, CDR3 DNA. The D gene is left open where the match is weak. Size tells how often a clone was seen (once, few, many) or the class of an expanded clone, and some rows leave it out.

TRBV14,.,.,TRBJ1-1,CASSQGRTGSTEAFF,TGTGCCAGCAGCCAAGGGCGAACAGGGAGCACTGAAGCTTTCTTT
TRBV15,TRBD2,once,TRBJ2-2,CATSRLAGVDTGELFF,TGTGCCACCAGCAGGCTGGCGGGAGTAGACACCGGGGAGCTGTTTTTT
TRBV13,.,.,TRBJ1-2,CASSTGTVGYTF,TGTGCCAGCAGCACCGGGACCGTCGGCTACACCTTC
TRBV19,TRBD1,.,TRBJ1-4,CASRRTGTANEKLFF,TGTGCCAGTAGGCGAACCGGGACAGCTAATGAAAAACTGTTTTTT
TRBV9,TRBD1,.,TRBJ2-2,CASSVGQSGTGELFF,TGTGCCAGCAGCGTGGGACAGTCCGGCACCGGGGAGCTGTTTTTT
TRBV30,TRBD1,.,TRBJ1-4,CAWTDREGEKLFF,TGTGCCTGGACCGACAGGGAAGGTGAAAAACTGTTTTTT
TRBV25-1,TRBD2,.,TRBJ2-1,CASRPSGSGKQFF,TGTGCCAGCAGACCTAGCGGGAGCGGGAAGCAGTTCTTC
TRBV30,.,.,TRBJ1-4,CAWRGQLYEKLFF,TGTGCCTGGAGAGGACAGTTATATGAAAAACTGTTTTTT
TRBV19,.,.,TRBJ1-1,CASSIDLSGEDYTEAFF,TGTGCCAGTAGTATAGATCTATCCGGGGAAGATTACACTGAAGCTTTCTTT
TRBV5-1,.,.,TRBJ1-1,CASSSTMNTEAFF,TGCGCCAGCAGCTCGACAATGAACACTGAAGCTTTCTTT
TRBV6-5,TRBD1,.,TRBJ1-2,CASSPQGASSVGYTF,TGTGCCAGCAGTCCACAGGGGGCAAGTTCGGTGGGCTACACCTTC
TRBV23-1,.,.,TRBJ1-2,CASSHSRVPGGYTF,TGCGCCAGCAGTCATTCGCGGGTTCCGGGGGGCTACACCTTC
TRBV27,.,.,TRBJ1-2,CASSLVQGSGYGYTF,TGTGCCAGCAGTTTAGTTCAGGGATCGGGCTATGGCTACACCTTC
TRBV4-2,TRBD2,.,TRBJ2-1,CASSQAGSGRVYNEQFF,TGTGCCAGCAGCCAAGCTGGTAGCGGGAGGGTATACAATGAGCAGTTCTTC
TRBV7-9,TRBD1,.,TRBJ1-4,CASSEVGQGAMGKLFF,TGTGCCAGCAGCGAAGTAGGACAGGGGGCGATGGGAAAACTGTTTTTT
TRBV7-6,TRBD1,.,TRBJ2-3,CASSFRTGGLTDTQYF,TGTGCCAGCAGCTTCAGGACAGGGGGACTCACAGATACGCAGTATTTT
TRBV11-2,.,.,TRBJ1-5,CARLNQPQHF,TGTGCCAGGCTAAATCAGCCCCAGCATTTT
TRBV30,.,.,TRBJ2-3,CAWSIRGRYRTDTQYF,TGTGCCTGGTCAATCCGGGGGAGGTACCGCACAGATACGCAGTATTTT
TRBV5-8,.,few,TRBJ2-6,CASSGVGWSGANVLTF,TGTGCCAGCAGCGGGGTGGGGTGGTCCGGGGCCAACGTCCTGACTTTC
TRBV5-6,.,few,TRBJ1-4,CASSLASGAANEKLFF,TGTGCCAGCAGCTTGGCCTCAGGGGCGGCTAATGAAAAACTGTTTTTT
TRBV24-1,.,.,TRBJ2-4,CATSDAYRGLAKNIQYF,TGTGCCACCAGTGATGCTTACAGGGGACTAGCCAAAAACATTCAGTACTTC
TRBV3-1/TRBV3-2,TRBD2,.,TRBJ2-7,CASSHGLAGPYEQYF,TGTGCCAGCAGCCACGGACTAGCGGGGCCCTACGAGCAGTACTTC
TRBV6-1,TRBD2,.,TRBJ2-5,CASSESGARASIGPKETQYF,TGTGCCAGCAGTGAAAGCGGGGCCAGGGCGTCTATTGGGCCTAAAGAGACCCAGTACTTC
TRBV24-1,TRBD1,.,TRBJ2-7,CATSDPGQGNSYEQYF,TGTGCCACCAGTGACCCGGGACAGGGTAACTCCTACGAGCAGTACTTC
TRBV18,.,.,TRBJ1-1,CASSPSGATEAFF,TGTGCCAGCTCACCATCCGGGGCCACTGAAGCTTTCTTT
TRBV10-1,.,.,TRBJ2-3,CASSISGLGDTQYF,TGCGCCAGCAGTATCAGCGGACTTGGGGATACGCAGTATTTT
TRBV19,.,.,TRBJ1-5,CASSITYNQPQHF,TGTGCCAGTAGTATTACCTACAATCAGCCCCAGCATTTT
TRBV7-9,TRBD2,once,TRBJ2-5,CASSPGGASGRPLQETQYF,TGTGCCAGCAGCCCAGGCGGTGCTAGCGGGAGACCCCTCCAAGAGACCCAGTACTTC
TRBV10-2,TRBD1,.,TRBJ1-1,CASNQGAGTEAFF,TGCGCCAGCAACCAGGGGGCCGGCACTGAAGCTTTCTTT
TRBV4-1,.,.,TRBJ1-2,CASSHDVGNFYGYTF,TGCGCCAGCAGCCACGACGTGGGGAACTTCTATGGCTACACCTTC
TRBV6-1,TRBD2,few,TRBJ2-1,CASSEVGGRAVEQFF,TGTGCCAGCAGTGAAGTCGGCGGGAGGGCCGTTGAGCAGTTCTTC
TRBV10-3,TRBD2,.,TRBJ2-5,CAIRETSGASQETQYF,TGTGCCATCAGGGAGACTAGCGGGGCGTCACAAGAGACCCAGTACTTC
TRBV18,.,.,TRBJ1-2,CASSPSEGYGYTF,TGTGCCAGCTCACCGTCGGAGGGTTATGGCTACACCTTC
TRBV7-9,.,once,TRBJ1-2,CASSLEPSYYGYTF,TGTGCCAGCAGCTTAGAACCCTCCTACTATGGCTACACCTTC
TRBV19,TRBD1,.,TRBJ1-2,CASTGTGGPGYGYTF,TGTGCCAGTACCGGGACAGGGGGACCCGGCTATGGCTACACCTTC
TRBV5-4,TRBD2,.,TRBJ2-1,CASIEREGSYNEQFF,TGTGCCAGCATCGAGCGGGAGGGGAGCTACAATGAGCAGTTCTTC
TRBV7-2,TRBD2,.,TRBJ2-3,CASSRPSGRAQGATDTQYF,TGTGCCAGCAGCCGCCCAAGCGGGAGGGCCCAGGGAGCTACAGATACGCAGTATTTT
TRBV7-9,.,.,TRBJ1-1,CATDAEGTNTEAFF,TGTGCCACGGACGCGGAGGGGACTAACACTGAAGCTTTCTTT
TRBV27,TRBD1,.,TRBJ1-2,CASSPGQGAWGYTF,TGTGCCAGCAGTCCGGGACAGGGGGCGTGGGGCTACACCTTC
TRBV12-3/TRBV12-4,.,.,TRBJ1-1,CASSGVNTEAFF,TGTGCCAGCAGTGGGGTGAACACTGAAGCTTTCTTT
TRBV5-4,.,once,TRBJ1-1,CASSSGTKENTEAFF,TGTGCCAGCAGCTCGGGGACCAAGGAGAACACTGAAGCTTTCTTT
TRBV28,.,.,TRBJ1-2,CASSLRPGDGYTF,TGTGCCAGCAGTTTACGCCCAGGGGATGGCTACACCTTC
TRBV7-6,.,.,TRBJ2-2,CASSLETGGELFF,TGTGCCAGCAGCTTAGAGACCGGAGGGGAGCTGTTTTTT
TRBV2,.,.,TRBJ2-7,CASRGNRVSDEQYF,TGTGCCAGCAGGGGGAACAGGGTTTCCGACGAGCAGTACTTC
TRBV10-3,TRBD2,.,TRBJ2-5,CAISADSGRQETQYF,TGTGCCATCAGTGCTGATAGCGGGAGGCAAGAGACCCAGTACTTC
TRBV19,.,.,TRBJ1-3,CASSIGSGNTIYF,TGTGCCAGTAGTATAGGTTCTGGAAACACCATATATTTT
TRBV6-5,.,.,TRBJ1-3,CASTPGGAGGNTIYF,TGTGCCAGCACCCCCGGGGGCGCCGGTGGAAACACCATATATTTT